Each of the 19 T cell receptor beta chains below was sequenced from the same sample in a study of beta chain features in type 1 diabetes. Expressed TCRB transcripts were sequenced because the entire RNA isolate underwent reverse transcription. This table comes from immunoSEQ multiplex PCR, and its TCRdb copy is limited to in-frame clones, with some not included. The data contain roughly 400,000 clones, over 11% of them singletons. The source material was naive CD4+ T cells from blood. These receptors all stem from a man aged 25 to 40 in good health.

This chain joins TRBV18 and TRBJ1-1; no reliable D call. The CDR3 is 14 amino acids. The germline gives CDR1 KGHSH, CDR2 LQKENI. The V end lost 2 bases, the J end lost 2 bases, and 9 bases lay between the germline ends. The CDR3 here is CASSPEAGNTEAFF. The CDR3 nucleotides are TGTGCCAGCTCACCAGAGGCTGGAAACACTGAAGCTTTCTTT.

The chain joins TRBV9 to TRBJ2-5, with 15 bases aligning to TRBD2. CDR1 SGDLS and CDR2 YYNGEE come from the germline V gene. The CDR3 extends over 19 amino acids. V gave up 4 bases and J gave up 5 bases; unmatched junction bases: 15. The CDR3 sequence is CASSPGLAGGQRVWETQYF. Written as DNA, the CDR3 is TGTGCCAGCAGCCCCGGACTAGCGGGAGGGCAAAGAGTATGGGAGACCCAGTACTTC.

In its sample, this clone was seen a few times. The V and J genes are TRBV4-1 and TRBJ2-3, with 8 nucleotides matching TRBD1. CDR1 is MGHRA and CDR2 is YSYEKL in the germline V gene. The CDR3 loop spans 14 amino acids. J gave up 0 bases and V 7 bases, and 3 bases lay outside the gene matches. CDR3: CASTQGASTDTQYF. The CDR3 DNA is TGCGCCAGCACCCAGGGGGCGAGCACAGATACGCAGTATTTT.

The chain carries TRBV15 and TRBJ2-1; no definite D call. The CDR3 contains 14 residues. Germline assignment: CDR1 LNHNV and CDR2 YYDKDF (reference sequence). The V end was cut by 0 bases, the J end by 7 bases, with 10 bases between. The CDR3 coding sequence is TGTGCCACCAGCAGAGATCGGGTAGGAAATGAGCAGTTCTTC. It translates to CATSRDRVGNEQFF.

The V gene is TRBV5-1, the J gene TRBJ2-3; no definite D call. Germline CDR1 SGHRS, CDR2 YFSETQ. The CDR3 totals 12 residues. V lost 2 bases and J 5 bases, leaving 6 bases between the germline ends. The CDR3 is CASSFGVDTQYF. For the CDR3, the DNA is TGCGCCAGCAGCTTCGGAGTAGATACGCAGTATTTT.

This clone was picked up a small number of times. One junction end does not reproduce the germline sequence, and a read error may be involved. This CDR3 reads CSVEALQGYEQYF. As DNA, the CDR3 is TGCAGCGTGGAAGCCCTACAGGGCTACGAGCAGTACTTC. J is TRBJ2-5 and V is TRBV29-1, with TRBD1 as a possible D gene (6 bases). With the DNA end fitting TRBJ2-7 better, the J assignment may be wrong. This CDR3 is built from 13 residues. Germline V gene data show CDR1 as SQVTM and CDR2 as ANQGSEA.

The chain links TRBV7-2 to TRBJ2-5, with a weak D call TRBD1 (5 bases). CDR1 and CDR2 from the germline V gene are SGHTA and FQGNSA. V was trimmed by 5 bases and J by 7 bases, leaving 14 bases between them. The CDR3 is 13 residues long. The CDR3 reads CASSLGAIGTQYF. The CDR3 region has the DNA TGTGCCAGCAGCCTAGGGGCCATTGGGACCCAGTACTTC.

The chain uses TRBV5-1 and TRBJ2-7; TRBD2 agrees at 9 bases. The CDR3 runs to 14 residues. CDR1 is SGHRS, CDR2 YFSETQ, per germline. V was clipped by 5 bases and J by 2 bases; unmatched bases: 5. CDR3 DNA sequence: TGCGCCAGCAGTCGACTAGCGGAAGCCTACGAGCAGTACTTC. The encoded protein is CASSRLAEAYEQYF.

This clone was found a few times. The chain couples TRBV11-2 to TRBJ2-1; 7 nucleotides align to TRBD2. With 0 bases clipped from V and 8 bases from J, the junction kept 10 bases outside the gene matches. Germline V gives CDR1 SGHAT, CDR2 FQNNGV. The CDR3 runs to 16 residues. CDR3: CASSLEWTSKLHEQFF. The CDR3 coding sequence is TGTGCCAGCAGCTTAGAATGGACTAGTAAGCTCCATGAGCAGTTCTTC.

The V call is TRBV5-1, the J call TRBJ2-1; D perhaps matches TRBD1 (6 bases). V was shortened by 2 bases and J by 5 bases, with 20 bases between the two germline ends. CDR3 length: 17 residues. The germline CDR1 and CDR2 sequences are SGHRS and YFSETQ. CDR3 loop: CASSLSFGRGANNEQFF. DNA for the CDR3: TGCGCCAGCAGCTTAAGTTTCGGCAGGGGTGCCAACAATGAGCAGTTCTTC.

This chain connects TRBV10-3 to TRBJ2-3; tentatively, D is TRBD1 (5 bases). There are 15 residues in the CDR3. Germline V lookup: CDR1 ENHRY, CDR2 SYGVKD. Trimming removed 6 bases from V and 2 bases from J, with 15 bases in between. The CDR3 sequence: CAIRTSTAVTDTQYF. CDR3 sequence (DNA): TGTGCCATCAGGACTTCGACAGCCGTCACAGATACGCAGTATTTT.

Here the CDR3 DNA reads TGTGCCAGCAGTTCTCCGGGACAGGGGTACAATGAGCAGTTCTTC. This gives the protein CASSSPGQGYNEQFF. The V and J genes are TRBV6-5 and TRBJ2-1, with 10 bases that match TRBD1. CDR1 is MNHEY, CDR2 SVGAGI, per germline. This CDR3 is built from 15 residues. V shed 4 bases and J 4 bases; nucleotides not matched to a gene: 4.

J is TRBJ2-3 and V is TRBV7-9; a possible D gene is TRBD2 (6 bases). This CDR3 has 16 amino acids. V lost 5 bases and J lost 4, with 19 bases in between. Per the germline V gene, CDR1 is SEHNR and CDR2 is FQNEAQ (reference sequence). Written as DNA, the CDR3 is TGTGCCAGCAGCCCCAAGCTCGGGGGTTCAGCAGATACGCAGTATTTT. Its translation: CASSPKLGGSADTQYF.

This clone was counted between two and nine times. The chain carries TRBV7-2 and TRBJ2-5; D is unresolved. This CDR3 contains 13 residues. Germline V CDR1 and CDR2: SGHTA, FQGNSA. V lost 4 bases and J lost 7, with 13 bases in between. The CDR3 sequence: CASSSLPPRTQYF. In DNA form, the CDR3 reads TGTGCCAGCAGCTCTCTCCCCCCCCGGACCCAGTACTTC.

The sample holds a few counts of this clone. DNA of the CDR3: TGTGCCAGTGGTGGCACTAATCGTCCCCAGCATTTT. This gives the protein CASGGTNRPQHF. This sequence joins TRBV19 and TRBJ1-5; D not certain. CDR1 is LNHDA and CDR2 is SQIVND in the germline V gene (reference sequence). V lost 8 bases and J lost 10, with 15 bases in between. This CDR3 is built from 12 residues.

This sequence joins TRBV5-4 and TRBJ2-5, with D tentatively TRBD1 (6 bases). The V gene lost 3 bases and the J gene lost 1 base, with 10 bases spanning the gap. The CDR3 is 14 residues long. Germline V gene sequence: CDR1 SGHNT, CDR2 YYREEE (reference sequence). CDR3 region: CASSSGDGQETQYF. CDR3 DNA: TGTGCCAGCAGCTCAGGGGACGGCCAAGAGACCCAGTACTTC.

The chain employs TRBV25-1 and TRBJ1-3; D unclear. The V end lost 6 bases, the J end lost 4 bases, and 7 bases lay between the germline ends. Germline-derived CDR1 and CDR2 are MGHDK and SYGVNS. The CDR3 sequence is 12 residues long. For the CDR3, the DNA is TGTGCCAGCAGCCTCTCCGGAAACACCATATATTTT. Translation gives CASSLSGNTIYF. Drawing the rest from reference TRBV25-1 and TRBJ1-3, the complete variable domain is EADIYQTPRYLVIGTGKKITLECSQTMGHDKMYWYQQDPGMELHLIHYSYGVNSTEKGDLSSESTVSRIRTEHFPLTLESARPSHTSQYLCASSLSGNTIYFGEGSWLTVV.

The V and J genes are TRBV7-2 and TRBJ2-5; D gene uncertain. The CDR3 totals 13 residues. V was trimmed by 1 base and J by 6 bases, leaving 9 bases between them. Per germline, CDR1 SGHTA and CDR2 FQGNSA. The chain's CDR3 is CASSLGAKQTQYF. In DNA form, the CDR3 reads TGTGCCAGCAGCTTAGGGGCTAAACAGACCCAGTACTTC.

This clone occurred a few times. The chain employs TRBV7-9 and TRBJ2-5; a weak D match, TRBD2 (6 bases). V lost 3 bases, J lost 2 bases, and 10 bases lay in between. The CDR3 loop spans 14 amino acids. CDR1 SEHNR and CDR2 FQNEAQ come from the germline V gene (reference sequence). The CDR3, as DNA: TGTGCCAGCAGCTTGGGAGGAGGGCAAGAGACCCAGTACTTC. It translates to CASSLGGGQETQYF. The full variable domain, rest sourced from reference TRBV7-9 and TRBJ2-5, is DTGVSQNPRHKITKRGQNVTFRCDPISEHNRLYWYRQTLGQGPEFLTYFQNEAQLEKSRLLSDRFSAERPKGSFSTLEIQRTEQGDSAMYLCASSLGGGQETQYFGPGTRLLVL.